The present T cell receptor beta chain was sequenced within a study of OX40 agonist ivuxolimab in advanced cancers. Turning to the overall study: Ivuxolimab was a fully human IgG2 agonistic monoclonal antibody targeting the costimulatory receptor OX40 (CD134). Intravenous ivuxolimab was administered to patients every 2 weeks at six dose levels: 0.01, 0.1, 0.3, 1.5, 3 and 10 mg/kg. Of the 50 or so patients in dose escalation, about 20 had hepatocellular carcinoma, some 15 had melanoma, 9 had renal cell carcinoma and 9 had head and neck cancer. In the dose-escalation cohort, around four fifths of patients were male, and the mean age was approximately 60 years with a range of about 20 to 90. Prior anti-PD-1, anti-PD-L1 or anti-CTLA-4 therapy was permitted, and checkpoint inhibitors had been received by under 50% of dose-escalation patients. Partial responses occurred in three dose-escalation patients, of whom one had hepatocellular carcinoma and two had cutaneous melanoma. Peripheral TCRbeta sequencing aimed to test whether ivuxolimab altered TCR sequence diversity and caused clonal T-cell expansion. The paper covers the monotherapy dose-escalation part of the phase I ivuxolimab trial, which included N of about 50 patients. Broad study findings and their caveats: Low levels of normalized T-cell clonal expansion were also seen in some patients who did not respond. After ivuxolimab, more expanded clones were found on average in CD8+ T cells than in CD4+ T cells. In partial responders in the 0.1-3.0 mg/kg groups, normalized peripheral clonal expansion was found to be among the lowest, especially among CD8+ T cells. Antigen specificity was not determined for the clonally expanded peripheral T cells. At doses of 0.1 to 3.0 mg/kg, clonal expansion of both CD4+ and CD8+ T cells in blood was seen between baseline and week 6.

Genomic DNA was isolated from the sorted cells so that the TCRbeta CDR3 region could be sequenced. The immunoSEQ Assay was used for sequencing of TCRbeta CDR3 regions. In its TCRdb copy, this immuneACCESS table keeps in-frame sequences only and misses some clones. Where compared with another copy, unresolved V genes explain less than half of these, and the others have no known cause. The sample has tens of thousands of clones on record, around 81% of them singletons. The top ten constitute roughly a quarter of the sample. The trial excluded patients who had a history of autoimmune disease or were on systemic immunosuppression. In every dose cohort, peripheral blood was drawn for TCR sequencing at baseline, cycle 4 day 1, and cycle 7 day 1. The samples were taken from a phase I, first-in-human, multicenter, open-label dose-escalation trial of ivuxolimab. Adults with locally advanced or metastatic head and neck squamous cell, hepatocellular, melanoma or renal cell carcinoma were enrolled in the trial. CD4+ and CD8+ T cells were sorted separately from peripheral blood before TCR sequencing.

The CDR3 covers 12 residues, taking in both the cysteine and the phenylalanine. Of the read, only the CDR3 DNA is kept; its 36 bases are in frame from base 1. Per the germline V gene, MNHEY is the CDR1 and SVGAGI is the CDR2. The germline ends are 12 bases apart after V is trimmed by 6 bases and J by 9 bases. On this clone: Its recognized antigen is unknown. The sample holds no much larger clone one base away, and base qualities are not on file.

The sequence was collected from an adult with an advanced solid tumor such as melanoma, head and neck, liver or kidney cancer. The chain joins TRBV6-5 to TRBJ2-1, with the D gene uncertain. Sequenced here: CD4+ or CD8+ T cells sorted from blood, sampled in a trial of the OX40 agonist ivuxolimab. CDR3 protein: CASRGDSGEQFF. At the DNA level, the sequence is TGTGCCAGCAGAGGTGATTCGGGTGAGCAGTTCTTC.